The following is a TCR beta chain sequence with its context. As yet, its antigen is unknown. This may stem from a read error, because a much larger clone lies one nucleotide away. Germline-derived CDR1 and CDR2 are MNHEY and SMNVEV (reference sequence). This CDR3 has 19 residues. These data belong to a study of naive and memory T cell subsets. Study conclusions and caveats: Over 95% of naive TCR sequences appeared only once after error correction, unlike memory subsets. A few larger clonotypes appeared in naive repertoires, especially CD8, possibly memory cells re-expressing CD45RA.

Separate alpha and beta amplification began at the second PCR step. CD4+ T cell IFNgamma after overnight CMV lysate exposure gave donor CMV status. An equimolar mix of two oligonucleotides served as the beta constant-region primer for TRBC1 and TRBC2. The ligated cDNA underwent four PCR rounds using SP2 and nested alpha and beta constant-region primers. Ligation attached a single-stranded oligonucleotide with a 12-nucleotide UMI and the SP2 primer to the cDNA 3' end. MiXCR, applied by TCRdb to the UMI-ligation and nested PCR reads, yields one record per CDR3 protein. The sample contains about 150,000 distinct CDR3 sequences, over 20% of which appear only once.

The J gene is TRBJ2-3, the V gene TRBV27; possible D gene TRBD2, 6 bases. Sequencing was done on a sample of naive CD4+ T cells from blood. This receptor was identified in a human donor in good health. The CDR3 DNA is TGTACCAGCAGTTTAAGGCCCCCATCCGGGACTTCTAGCACAGATACGCAGTATTTT. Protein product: CTSSLRPPSGTSSTDTQYF.